A single sample is the source of the 17 T cell receptor beta chains below, sequenced in a study of CD8+ T cells in alopecia areata. It was cDNA, reverse transcribed from extracted RNA, that served as the sequencing template. Clones were read by immunoSEQ multiplex PCR, and TCRdb kept only the in-frame ones, dropping some. The profile shows about 120,000 clones, roughly 50% of them singletons. The sequencing sample was made of NKG2D-low CD8+ T cells sorted from blood. The receptors shown here come from a human donor with alopecia areata.

The chain recombines TRBV5-1 with TRBJ2-7; D possibly corresponds to TRBD2 (6 bases). There are 18 residues in the CDR3. Germline assignment: CDR1 SGHRS and CDR2 YFSETQ. Trimming removed 0 bases from V and 4 bases from J, with 23 bases in between. Here the CDR3 DNA reads TGCGCCAGCAGCTTGGAAGGTGGAGGGCTCCCCGCAACGTACGAGCAGTACTTC. Its translation: CASSLEGGGLPATYEQYF.

This rearrangement joins TRBV11-2 to TRBJ2-7; 8 bases are shared with TRBD2. The V and J ends lost 5 bases and 6 bases, in that order; junction bases with no gene match: 12. Per the germline V gene, CDR1 is SGHAT and CDR2 is FQNNGV. The CDR3 has 15 amino acids. CDR3 in DNA: TGTGCCAGCAGCAACCTTAGCGGGGCCCCCTTCGAGCAGTACTTC. Encoded protein: CASSNLSGAPFEQYF.

V and J are TRBV27 and TRBJ2-7; D is possibly TRBD2 (5 bases). Germline CDR1 MNHEY, CDR2 SMNVEV (reference sequence). This CDR3 spans 14 amino acids. V shed 5 bases and J shed 4 bases, with 15 bases lying between them. This chain's CDR3 is CASSPLGREYEQYF. The CDR3 region has the DNA TGTGCCAGCAGTCCCCTAGGTAGGGAGTACGAGCAGTACTTC.

This clone has just one count. This chain uses TRBV30 with TRBJ2-1; 7 bases fit TRBD2. Germline CDR1 GTSNPN, CDR2 SVGIG (reference sequence). V shed 2 bases, J shed 2 bases, and the junction held 3 bases outside the gene matches. This CDR3 is built from 14 residues. The CDR3 reads CAWSFGGTYNEQFF. The CDR3 bases are TGTGCCTGGAGTTTCGGGGGGACCTACAATGAGCAGTTCTTC.

This clone was recorded a few times. The chain is built from TRBV29-1 and TRBJ2-7, with D possibly being TRBD2 (6 bases). The CDR3 is made up of 14 amino acids. Trimming cost V 0 bases and J 0 bases, with 9 bases left between them. Germline CDR1 reads SQVTM; CDR2 reads ANQGSEA. In DNA form, the CDR3 reads TGCAGCGTTGAAGAGGAGGGGAACTCCTACGAGCAGTACTTC. Its translation is CSVEEEGNSYEQYF.

This clone has just a few counts. The genes are TRBV19 and TRBJ1-2; tentatively, D is TRBD1 (5 bases). Germline V gene lookup returns CDR1 LNHDA and CDR2 SQIVND (reference sequence). The CDR3 spans 12 residues. V was cut by 7 bases and J by 2 bases, with 8 bases left in between. CDR3 nucleotide sequence: TGTGCCAGTACTGCAGGGAACTATGGCTACACCTTC. This gives the protein CASTAGNYGYTF.

This clone showed up just a few times. V gene TRBV27 combines with J gene TRBJ2-1; 9 positions agree with TRBD2. The CDR3 is made up of 14 amino acids. Germline CDR1 is MNHEY and CDR2 is SMNVEV (reference sequence). Trimming cost V 5 bases and J 6 bases; bases outside gene matches: 5. The chain's CDR3 is CASSVSGSFNEQFF. Here the CDR3 DNA reads TGTGCCAGCAGTGTTAGCGGGAGTTTCAATGAGCAGTTCTTC.

V is TRBV30 and J is TRBJ2-3; D not certain. The CDR3 extends over 14 amino acids. Between the trimmed V and J ends, which lost 3 bases and 1 base, there was a span of 11 bases. The V gene's germline CDR1 is GTSNPN and CDR2 SVGIG (reference sequence). The CDR3 DNA reads as TGTGCCTGGAGCAACGGTAGGGGCACAGATACGCAGTATTTT. Its protein product is CAWSNGRGTDTQYF.

The rearrangement joins TRBV29-1 to TRBJ1-5; D may be TRBD1 (5 bases). V lost 4 bases to trimming and J lost 7 bases, with 14 bases between them. Per the germline V gene, CDR1 is SQVTM and CDR2 is ANQGSEA. This CDR3 is 13 amino acids long. The DNA for the CDR3 is TGCAGCGTTGCGGGCAGGGTGGGGCAGCCCCAGCATTTT. Protein: CSVAGRVGQPQHF.

The gene calls are TRBV5-4 and TRBJ2-7; TRBD1 is a possible D gene (6 bases). CDR1 is SGHNT and CDR2 is YYREEE in the germline V gene (reference sequence). This CDR3 is built from 14 residues. The V end lost 4 bases, the J end lost 1 base, and 12 bases lay between the germline ends. Here the CDR3 reads CASSPGDGSYEQYF. Here the CDR3 DNA reads TGTGCCAGCAGCCCAGGGGACGGATCCTACGAGCAGTACTTC.

V usage is TRBV27 and J usage is TRBJ2-3, with D perhaps matching TRBD2 (5 bases). V lost 5 bases and J lost 5, with 8 bases in between. The CDR3 contains 12 residues. Germline V CDR1 and CDR2: MNHEY, SMNVEV (reference sequence). CDR3 region: CASSRGVDTQYF. CDR3 DNA: TGTGCCAGCAGTCGGGGTGTAGATACGCAGTATTTT.

CDR3 protein: CSASGDTF. The CDR3 DNA reads TGCAGTGCTTCCGGCGACACCTTC. V usage is TRBV20-1 and J usage is TRBJ1-2; D is unclear. Germline values: CDR1 DFQATT, CDR2 SNEGSKA (reference sequence). The CDR3 has 8 residues. With 5 bases removed from V and 12 bases from J, the gap between germline ends came to 7 bases.

The J gene is TRBJ2-5, the V gene TRBV29-1; 8 nucleotides align to TRBD1. Germline CDR1 and CDR2: SQVTM and ANQGSEA. Losses at the gene ends were 5 bases for V and 6 bases for J; bases not matched to a gene: 5. The CDR3 is made up of 12 amino acids. This chain's CDR3 is CSVQGTGKTQYF. The CDR3 DNA reads TGCAGCGTTCAAGGGACAGGAAAGACCCAGTACTTC.

In its sample, this clone was seen a few times. The chain combines TRBV29-1 with TRBJ1-1; possible D gene TRBD1, 5 bases. CDR1 and CDR2 (germline): SQVTM, ANQGSEA. The CDR3 runs to 14 residues. V was trimmed by 5 bases and J by 2 bases, leaving 15 bases between them. Here the CDR3 DNA reads TGCAGCGTTTCTGGTGGGGACTATAACACTGAAGCTTTCTTT. Protein: CSVSGGDYNTEAFF.

The gene calls are TRBV28 and TRBJ2-3, with D maybe TRBD1 (6 bases). Germline CDR1 and CDR2: MDHEN and SYDVKM. The CDR3 has 12 residues. Trimming pared 3 bases from V and 5 bases from J, leaving 6 bases between. This CDR3 reads CASSFRGDTQYF. The CDR3 DNA reads TGTGCCAGCAGTTTCAGGGGAGATACGCAGTATTTT. Full variable domain (rest looked up from reference TRBV28 and TRBJ2-3): DVKVTQSSRYLVKRTGEKVFLECVQDMDHENMFWYRQDPGLGLRLIYFSYDVKMKEKGDIPEGYSVSREKKERFSLILESASTNQTSMYLCASSFRGDTQYFGPGTRLTVL.

The chain uses TRBV29-1 and TRBJ2-2, with a tentative D call TRBD1 (5 bases). CDR3 length: 14 residues. Looked up from germline, CDR1 is SQVTM and CDR2 is ANQGSEA. V was cut by 6 bases and J by 1 base, with 12 bases left in between. This CDR3 is CSVGVEWNTGELFF. CDR3 coding DNA: TGCAGCGTAGGGGTGGAATGGAACACCGGGGAGCTGTTTTTT.

In DNA form, the CDR3 reads TGTGCCTGGAGTGTGGGTCCTGACGTCTCCTACGAGCAGTACTTC. Protein: CAWSVGPDVSYEQYF. The chain recombines TRBV30 with TRBJ2-7; D uncertain. The CDR3 contains 15 residues. The germline V gene encodes CDR1 GTSNPN and CDR2 SVGIG (reference sequence). Trimming shortened V by 0 bases and J by 0 bases, and 12 bases separated the two germline ends. Using reference TRBV30 and TRBJ2-7 for the parts outside the CDR3, the full variable domain is SQTIHQWPATLVQPVGSPLSLECTVEGTSNPNLYWYRQAAGRGLQLLFYSVGIGQISSEVPQNLSASRPQDRQFILSSKKLLLSDSGFYLCAWSVGPDVSYEQYFGPGTRLTVT.